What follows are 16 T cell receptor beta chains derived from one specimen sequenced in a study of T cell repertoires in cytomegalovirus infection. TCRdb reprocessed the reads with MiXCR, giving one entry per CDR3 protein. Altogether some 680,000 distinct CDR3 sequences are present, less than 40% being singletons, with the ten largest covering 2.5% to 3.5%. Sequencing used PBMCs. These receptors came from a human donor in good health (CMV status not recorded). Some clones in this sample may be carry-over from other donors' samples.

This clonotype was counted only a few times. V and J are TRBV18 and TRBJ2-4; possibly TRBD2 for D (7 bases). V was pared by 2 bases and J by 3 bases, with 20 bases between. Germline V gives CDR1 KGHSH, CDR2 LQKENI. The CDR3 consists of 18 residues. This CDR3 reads CASSPIRGGGPGKNIQYF. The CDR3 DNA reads TGTGCCAGCTCACCAATACGAGGGGGGGGGCCCGGCAAAAACATTCAGTACTTC. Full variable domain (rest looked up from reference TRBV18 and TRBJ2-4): NAGVMQNPRHLVRRRGQEARLRCSPMKGHSHVYWYRQLPEEGLKFMVYLQKENIIDESGMPKERFSAEFPKEGPSILRIQQVVRGDSAAYFCASSPIRGGGPGKNIQYFGAGTRLSVL.

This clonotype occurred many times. The chain's CDR3 is CASSLGGGRYYNEQFF. The DNA of the CDR3 is TGTGCCAGCAGCTTAGGGGGCGGGAGGTACTACAATGAGCAGTTCTTC. The chain joins TRBV7-6 to TRBJ2-1, with 8 nucleotides matching TRBD2. This CDR3 spans 16 amino acids. Germline CDR1 and CDR2: SGHVS and FNYEAQ. V gave up 1 base and J gave up 3 bases; unmatched junction bases: 5.

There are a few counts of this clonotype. The CDR3 sequence: CASSLSAGTTDTQYF. The CDR3 DNA reads as TGTGCCAGCAGCTTATCGGCGGGGACCACAGATACGCAGTATTTT. The rearrangement uses TRBV5-4 and TRBJ2-3, with a tentative D call TRBD2 (6 bases). Germline V CDR1 and CDR2: SGHNT, YYREEE (reference sequence). The CDR3 has 15 amino acids. V was trimmed by 2 bases and J by 2 bases, leaving 12 bases between them.

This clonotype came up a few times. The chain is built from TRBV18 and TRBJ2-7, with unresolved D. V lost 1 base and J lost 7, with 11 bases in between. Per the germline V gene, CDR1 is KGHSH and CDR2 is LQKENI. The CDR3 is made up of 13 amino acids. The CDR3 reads CASSPQGRAEQYF. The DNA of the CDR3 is TGTGCCAGCTCACCACAAGGACGCGCAGAGCAGTACTTC.

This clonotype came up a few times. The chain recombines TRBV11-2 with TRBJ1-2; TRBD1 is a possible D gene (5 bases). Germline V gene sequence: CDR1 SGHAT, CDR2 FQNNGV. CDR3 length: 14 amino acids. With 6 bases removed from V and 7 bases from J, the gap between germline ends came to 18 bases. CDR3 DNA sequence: TGTGCCAGCAGTCCCGGGGCCTACCGAGGTGGCTACACCTTC. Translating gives CASSPGAYRGGYTF.

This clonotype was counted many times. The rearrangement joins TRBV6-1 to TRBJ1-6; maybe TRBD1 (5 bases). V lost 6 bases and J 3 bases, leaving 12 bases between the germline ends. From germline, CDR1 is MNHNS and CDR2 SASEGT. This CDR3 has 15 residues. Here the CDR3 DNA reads TGTGCCAGCAGCACACGACAGAACTATAATTCACCCCTCCACTTT. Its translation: CASSTRQNYNSPLHF.

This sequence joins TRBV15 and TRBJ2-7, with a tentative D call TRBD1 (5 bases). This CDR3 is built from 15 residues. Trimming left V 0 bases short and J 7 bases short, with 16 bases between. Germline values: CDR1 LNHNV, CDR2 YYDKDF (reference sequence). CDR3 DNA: TGTGCCACCAGCAGAGATCACCAGGGTCGTCAGGAGCAGTACTTC. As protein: CATSRDHQGRQEQYF.

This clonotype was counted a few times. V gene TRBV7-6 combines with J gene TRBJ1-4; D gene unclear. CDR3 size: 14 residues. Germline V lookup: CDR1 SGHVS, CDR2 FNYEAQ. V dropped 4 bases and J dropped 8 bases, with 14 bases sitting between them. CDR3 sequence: CASSSTSVDEKLFF. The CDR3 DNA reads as TGTGCCAGCAGCTCCACGTCAGTGGACGAAAAACTGTTTTTT.

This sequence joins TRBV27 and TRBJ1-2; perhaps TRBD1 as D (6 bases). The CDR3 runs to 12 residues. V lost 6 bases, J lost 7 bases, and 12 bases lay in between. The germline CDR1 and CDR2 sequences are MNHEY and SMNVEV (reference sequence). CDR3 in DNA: TGTGCCAGCAGAACCGCAGGGGTTGGCTACACCTTC. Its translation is CASRTAGVGYTF.

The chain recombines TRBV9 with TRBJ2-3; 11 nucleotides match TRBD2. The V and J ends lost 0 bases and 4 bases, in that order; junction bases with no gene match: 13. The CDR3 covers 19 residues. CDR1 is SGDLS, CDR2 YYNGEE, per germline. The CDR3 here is CASSVEIIAGGPKSDTQYF. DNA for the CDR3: TGTGCCAGCAGCGTAGAAATAATAGCGGGAGGGCCAAAGTCAGATACGCAGTATTTT.

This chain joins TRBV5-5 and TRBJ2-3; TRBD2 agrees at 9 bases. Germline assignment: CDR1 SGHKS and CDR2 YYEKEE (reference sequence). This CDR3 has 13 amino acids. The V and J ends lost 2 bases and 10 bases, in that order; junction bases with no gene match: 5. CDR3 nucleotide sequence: TGTGCCAGCAGCTTCGGGACTAGCTTTGCGCAGTATTTT. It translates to CASSFGTSFAQYF.

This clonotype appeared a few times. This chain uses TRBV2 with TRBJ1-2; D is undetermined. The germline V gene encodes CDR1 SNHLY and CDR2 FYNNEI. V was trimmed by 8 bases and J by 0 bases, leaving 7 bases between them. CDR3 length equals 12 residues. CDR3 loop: CASSTSNYGYTF. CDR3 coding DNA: TGTGCCAGCTCGACTTCTAACTATGGCTACACCTTC.

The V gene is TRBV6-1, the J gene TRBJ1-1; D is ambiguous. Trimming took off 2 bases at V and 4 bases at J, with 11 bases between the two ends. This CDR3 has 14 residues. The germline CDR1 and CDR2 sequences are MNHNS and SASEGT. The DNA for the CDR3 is TGTGCCAGCAGTGAATCTAGGCCCAGCACTGAAGCTTTCTTT. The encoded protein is CASSESRPSTEAFF.

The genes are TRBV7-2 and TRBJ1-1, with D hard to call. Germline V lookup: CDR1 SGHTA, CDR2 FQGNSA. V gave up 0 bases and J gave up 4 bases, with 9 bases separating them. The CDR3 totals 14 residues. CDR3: CASSLAGIGTEAFF. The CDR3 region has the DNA TGTGCCAGCAGCTTAGCAGGGATCGGCACTGAAGCTTTCTTT.

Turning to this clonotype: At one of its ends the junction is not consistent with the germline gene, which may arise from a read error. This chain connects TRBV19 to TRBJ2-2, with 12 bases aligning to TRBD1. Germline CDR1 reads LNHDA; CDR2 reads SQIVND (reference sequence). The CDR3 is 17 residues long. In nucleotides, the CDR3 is TGTGCCAGTCGTATAGGGACAGGGGGCTTCGACACCGGGGAGCTGTTTTTT. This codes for CASRIGTGGFDTGELFF.

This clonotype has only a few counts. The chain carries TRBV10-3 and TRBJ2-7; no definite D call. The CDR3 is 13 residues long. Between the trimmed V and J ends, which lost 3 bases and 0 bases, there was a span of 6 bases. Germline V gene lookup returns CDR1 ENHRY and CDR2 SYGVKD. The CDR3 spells CAISEKNSYEQYF. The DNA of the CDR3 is TGTGCCATCAGTGAAAAAAACTCCTACGAGCAGTACTTC.